This TCR beta chain stems from a study of T cell repertoires in cytomegalovirus infection (dated by TCRdb to between 2018 and 2021). For context, the study as a whole: The HLA type of each donor mattered for the analysis, because public TCR beta signatures pointed to carriage of CMV infection along with the matching HLA type.

The full study reports these points: Cumulative frequency of public TCR beta family members discriminated carriers of CMV infection plus the relevant HLA type in this cohort and an independent roughly 330-donor cohort. The ex vivo response was dominated by HLA-C-restricted CMV-specific TCR beta clonotypes, which also provided the single most frequent clonotype in two of eight donors.

Sequencing used an Illumina HiSeq 1500. TCRdb handled the public reads itself, with Q25 trimming in fastp and clone calling in MiXCR, and kept productive beta chains. Entries that share a CDR3 protein sequence are merged under the most common genes and DNA. Present in this sample are some 450,000 distinct CDR3 sequences, 31% of which were seen just once. The ten largest clones add up to about an eighth of the sample. As encoded in the germline V gene, CDR1 is SGHTA while CDR2 is FQGNSA. From its cysteine to its phenylalanine, the CDR3 spans 15 amino acids. The kept DNA is CDR3 alone, 45 bases in frame from the first base. With regard to this clonotype: The antigen it recognizes is unknown. The junction differs from germline at one of its ends, possibly a read error.

Recombination linked TRBV7-2 to TRBJ2-2, with TRBD1 matching 8 junction bases. Material for sequencing was PBMCs. This clonotype was sampled from a human donor in good health (CMV status not recorded). Some clones in this sample may be carry-over from other donors' samples. This receptor carries the CDR3 CSSSPRQGTTGELFF. The DNA is as follows: TGTTCCAGCAGCCCCCGACAGGGGACCACCGGGGAGCTTTTTTTT. Reference TRBV7-2 and TRBJ2-2 proteins supply the regions before and after the CDR3; the full variable domain is: GAGVSQSPSNKVTEKGKDVELRCDPISGHTALYWYRQSLGQGLEFLIYFQGNSAPDKSGLPSDRFSAERTGGSVSTLTIQRTQQEDSAVYLCSSSPRQGTTGELFFGEGSRLTVL.